This entry is about one T cell receptor beta chain. This sample is drawn from a study of blood T cells in healthy people across ages. The CDR3 contains 14 residues. Germline trimming cut 5 bases from V and 5 bases from J; bases unmatched to any gene: 4. Per the germline V gene, CDR1 is SEHNR and CDR2 is FQNEAQ (reference sequence). The use of a sample-barcoded 5' primer and a J-beta primer mix characterized a second PCR of about 6 to 12 cycles. One entry per CDR3 protein, called by TCRdb with MiXCR from the 5' RACE reads. The table has hundreds of thousands of distinct CDR3 sequences, 40% to 45% seen once; the top ten hold roughly 30%.

The receptor's source is a man older than 75 in good health. The sample taken for sequencing was blood. The chain employs TRBV7-9 and TRBJ1-5; 9 bases match TRBD1. CDR3 loop: CASSRDREDQPQHF. CDR3 DNA: TGTGCCAGCAGCCGGGACAGGGAGGATCAGCCCCAGCATTTT.